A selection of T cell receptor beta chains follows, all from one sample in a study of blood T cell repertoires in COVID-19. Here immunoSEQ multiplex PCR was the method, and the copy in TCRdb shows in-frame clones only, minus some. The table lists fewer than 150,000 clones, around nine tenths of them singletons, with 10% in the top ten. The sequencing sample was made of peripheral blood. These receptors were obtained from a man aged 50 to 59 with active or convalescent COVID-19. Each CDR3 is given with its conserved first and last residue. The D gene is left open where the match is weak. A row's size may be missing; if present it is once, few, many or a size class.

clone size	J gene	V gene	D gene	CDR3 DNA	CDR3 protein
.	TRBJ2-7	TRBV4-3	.	TGCGCCAGCAGCCACTACTCCGGGGGATTCCCCTACGAGCAGTACTTC	CASSHYSGGFPYEQYF
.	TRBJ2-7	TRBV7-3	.	TGTGCCAGCAGCTTTAAAGCGGGTCCCTACGAGCAGTACTTC	CASSFKAGPYEQYF
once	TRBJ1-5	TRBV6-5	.	TGTGCCAGTTCTCCCCCCGGGACAAACAATCAGCCCCAGCATTTT	CASSPPGTNNQPQHF
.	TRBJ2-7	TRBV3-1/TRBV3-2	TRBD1	TGTGCCAGCAGCCCCAGGGACAGCGCCTACGAGCAGTACTTC	CASSPRDSAYEQYF
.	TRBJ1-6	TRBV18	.	TGTGCCAGCTCACCCAATAATTCACCCCTCCACTTT	CASSPNNSPLHF
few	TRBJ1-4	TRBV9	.	TGTGCCAGCAGCCCAAGCCGGCAAGCGGAAAAACTGTTTTTT	CASSPSRQAEKLFF
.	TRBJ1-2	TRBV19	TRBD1	TGTGCCAGTAGTATTCTCGGGACAGAGGTCCTTTATGGCTACACCTTC	CASSILGTEVLYGYTF
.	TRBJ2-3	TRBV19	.	TGTGCCAGTAGTATAGATATGAAGGGGCCAGATACGCAGTATTTT	CASSIDMKGPDTQYF
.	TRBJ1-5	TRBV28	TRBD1	TGTGCCAGCAGCCCGGGACAGTTTAGCAATCAGCCCCAGCATTTT	CASSPGQFSNQPQHF
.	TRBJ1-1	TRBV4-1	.	TGCGCCAGCAGCCAAGATCGGATAGGGGGCACTGAAGCTTTCTTT	CASSQDRIGGTEAFF
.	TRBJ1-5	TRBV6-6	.	TGTGCCAGCAGTTACTGGGCGAACAATCAGCCCCAGCATTTT	CASSYWANNQPQHF
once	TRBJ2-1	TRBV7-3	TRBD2	TGTGCCAGCAGCCTTAGCGGGACCTACAATGAGCAGTTCTTC	CASSLSGTYNEQFF
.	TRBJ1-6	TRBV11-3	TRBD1	TGTGCCAGCAGCCCGTCAGGGGGAGATAATTCACCCCTCCACTTT	CASSPSGGDNSPLHF
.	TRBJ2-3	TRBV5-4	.	TGTGCCAGCAGCGTTGCGTCACTTCAGGGTACGCAGTATTTT	CASSVASLQGTQYF
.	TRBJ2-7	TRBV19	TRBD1	TGTGCCAGCTCAGGTCCGGGACAGGGAATCTACGAGCAGTACTTC	CASSGPGQGIYEQYF
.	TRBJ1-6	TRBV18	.	TGTGCCAGCTCACCGGCGGTGACGGGGGGCAATTCACCCCTCCACTTT	CASSPAVTGGNSPLHF
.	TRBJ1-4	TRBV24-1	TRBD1	TGTGCCACTGGACAGGGTGGCAATGAAAAACTGTTTTTT	CATGQGGNEKLFF